This T cell receptor (beta chain) was sequenced during a study of OX40 agonist ivuxolimab in advanced cancers. Study in general: An agonistic anti-OX40 (CD134) antibody, ivuxolimab, was used to treat the patients.

The germline CDR1 and CDR2 sequences are KGHSH and LQKENI. This CDR3 is 15 amino acids long. With 3 bases removed from V and 6 bases from J, the gap between germline ends came to 17 bases. Method: immunoSEQ multiplex PCR; TCRdb's copy keeps in-frame clones and lacks some. The sample records some 70,000 clones, roughly 85% being singletons. Sequencing used CD4+ or CD8+ T cells sorted from blood, obtained in a trial of the OX40 agonist ivuxolimab. The TCR comes from an adult with an advanced solid tumor such as melanoma, head and neck, liver or kidney cancer. V and J are TRBV18 and TRBJ1-2; a possible D gene is TRBD1 (6 bases). The CDR3 DNA is TGTGCCAGCTCACCTCTTGTCGGGACATCCGATGGCTACACCTTC. Residues: CASSPLVGTSDGYTF.